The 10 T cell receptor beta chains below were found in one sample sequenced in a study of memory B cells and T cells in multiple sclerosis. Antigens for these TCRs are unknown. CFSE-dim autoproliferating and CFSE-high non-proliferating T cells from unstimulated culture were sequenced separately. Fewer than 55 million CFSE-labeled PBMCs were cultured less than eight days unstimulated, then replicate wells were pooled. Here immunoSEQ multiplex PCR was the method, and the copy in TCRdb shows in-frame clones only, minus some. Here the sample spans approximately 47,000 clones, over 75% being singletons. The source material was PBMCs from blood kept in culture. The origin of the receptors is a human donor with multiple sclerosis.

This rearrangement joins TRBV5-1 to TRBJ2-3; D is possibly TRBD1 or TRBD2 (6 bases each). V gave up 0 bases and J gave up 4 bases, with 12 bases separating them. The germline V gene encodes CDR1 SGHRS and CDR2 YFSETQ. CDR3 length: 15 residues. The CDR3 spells CASSLGGGSPDTQYF. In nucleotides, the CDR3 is TGCGCCAGCAGCTTGGGAGGGGGGAGCCCAGATACGCAGTATTTT. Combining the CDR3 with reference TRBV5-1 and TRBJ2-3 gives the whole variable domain KAGVTQTPRYLIKTRGQQVTLSCSPISGHRSVSWYQQTPGQGLQFLFEYFSETQRNKGNFPGRFSGRQFSNSRSEMNVSTLELGDSALYLCASSLGGGSPDTQYFGPGTRLTVL.

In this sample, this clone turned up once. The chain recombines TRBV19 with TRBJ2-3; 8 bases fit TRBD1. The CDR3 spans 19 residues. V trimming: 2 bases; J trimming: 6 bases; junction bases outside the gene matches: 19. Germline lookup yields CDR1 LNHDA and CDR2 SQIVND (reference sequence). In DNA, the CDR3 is TGTGCCAGTAGTATACTGAGGACAGGGCTAGCAGACATTACGGATACGCAGTATTTT. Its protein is CASSILRTGLADITDTQYF.

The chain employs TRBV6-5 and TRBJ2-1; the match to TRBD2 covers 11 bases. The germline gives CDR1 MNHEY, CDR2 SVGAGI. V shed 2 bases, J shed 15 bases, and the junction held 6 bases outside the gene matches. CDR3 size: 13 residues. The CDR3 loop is CASSYPTSGALFF. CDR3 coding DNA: TGTGCCAGCAGTTACCCGACTAGCGGGGCTCTGTTCTTC.

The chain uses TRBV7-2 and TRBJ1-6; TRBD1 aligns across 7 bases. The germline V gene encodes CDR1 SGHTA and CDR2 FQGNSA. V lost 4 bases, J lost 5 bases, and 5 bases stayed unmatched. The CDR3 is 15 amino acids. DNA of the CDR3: TGTGCCAGCAGCTCGATCAGGGGGGATAATTCACCCCTCCACTTT. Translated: CASSSIRGDNSPLHF.

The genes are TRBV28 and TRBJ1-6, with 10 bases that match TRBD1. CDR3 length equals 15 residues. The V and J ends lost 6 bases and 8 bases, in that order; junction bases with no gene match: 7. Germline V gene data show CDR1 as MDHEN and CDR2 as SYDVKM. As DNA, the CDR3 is TGTGCCAGCAGGAGAGACAGGGGGCCTCATTCACCCCTCCACTTT. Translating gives CASRRDRGPHSPLHF.

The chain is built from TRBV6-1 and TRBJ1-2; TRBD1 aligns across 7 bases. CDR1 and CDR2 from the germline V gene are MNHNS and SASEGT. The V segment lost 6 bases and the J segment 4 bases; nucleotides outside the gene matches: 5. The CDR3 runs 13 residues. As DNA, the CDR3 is TGTGCCAGCAGAGACAGGGCGGGCTATGGCTACACCTTC. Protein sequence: CASRDRAGYGYTF.

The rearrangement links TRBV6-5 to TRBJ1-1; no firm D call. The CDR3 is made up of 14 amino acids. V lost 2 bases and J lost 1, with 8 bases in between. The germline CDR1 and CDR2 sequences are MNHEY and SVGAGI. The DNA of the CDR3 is TGTGCCAGCAGTTACGGCAGGTCGAACACTGAAGCTTTCTTT. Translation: CASSYGRSNTEAFF.

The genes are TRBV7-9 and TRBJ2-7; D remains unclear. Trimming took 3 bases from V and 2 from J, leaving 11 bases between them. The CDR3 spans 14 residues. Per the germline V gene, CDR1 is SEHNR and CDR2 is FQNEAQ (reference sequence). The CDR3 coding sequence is TGTGCCAGCAGCTTTGGCCGCTCAACCTACGAGCAGTACTTC. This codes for CASSFGRSTYEQYF.

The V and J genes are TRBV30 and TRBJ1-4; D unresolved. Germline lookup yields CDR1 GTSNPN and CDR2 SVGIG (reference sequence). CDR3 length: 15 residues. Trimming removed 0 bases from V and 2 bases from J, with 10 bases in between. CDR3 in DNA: TGTGCCTGGAGTGTGGACCTTTTCACTAATGAAAAACTGTTTTTT. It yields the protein CAWSVDLFTNEKLFF.

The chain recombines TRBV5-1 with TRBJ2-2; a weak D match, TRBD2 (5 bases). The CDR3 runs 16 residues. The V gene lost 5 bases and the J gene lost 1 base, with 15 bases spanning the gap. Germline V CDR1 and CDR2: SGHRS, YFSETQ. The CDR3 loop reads CASSPDLGRNTGELFF. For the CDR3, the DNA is TGCGCCAGCAGTCCGGACTTGGGAAGGAACACCGGGGAGCTGTTTTTT.